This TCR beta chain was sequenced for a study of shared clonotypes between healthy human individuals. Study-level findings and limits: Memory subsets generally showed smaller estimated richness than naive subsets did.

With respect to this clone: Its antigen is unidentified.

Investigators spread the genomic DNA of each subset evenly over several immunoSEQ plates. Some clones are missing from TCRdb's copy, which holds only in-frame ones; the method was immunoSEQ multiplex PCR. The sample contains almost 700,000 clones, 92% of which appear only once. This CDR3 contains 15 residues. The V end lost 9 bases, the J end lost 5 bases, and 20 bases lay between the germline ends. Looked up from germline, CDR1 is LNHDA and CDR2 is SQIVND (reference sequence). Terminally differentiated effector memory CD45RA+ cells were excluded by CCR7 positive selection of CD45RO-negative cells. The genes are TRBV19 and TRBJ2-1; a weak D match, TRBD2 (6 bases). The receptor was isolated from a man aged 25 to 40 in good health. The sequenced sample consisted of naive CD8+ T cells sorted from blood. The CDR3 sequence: CASLVTGTGNNEQFF. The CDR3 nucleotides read TGTGCCAGCCTCGTAACCGGGACTGGAAACAATGAGCAGTTCTTC.